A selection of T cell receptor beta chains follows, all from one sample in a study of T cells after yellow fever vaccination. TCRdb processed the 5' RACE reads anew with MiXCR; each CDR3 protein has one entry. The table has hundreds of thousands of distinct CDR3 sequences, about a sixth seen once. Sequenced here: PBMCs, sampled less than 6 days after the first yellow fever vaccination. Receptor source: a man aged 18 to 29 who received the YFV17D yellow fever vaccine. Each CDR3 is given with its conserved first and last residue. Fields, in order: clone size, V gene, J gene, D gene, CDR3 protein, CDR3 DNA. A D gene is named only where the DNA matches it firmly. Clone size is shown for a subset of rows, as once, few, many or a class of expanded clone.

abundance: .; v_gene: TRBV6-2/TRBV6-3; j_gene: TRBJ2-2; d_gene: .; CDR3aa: CASSPTPKMAGANTGELFF; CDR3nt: TGTGCCAGCAGTCCCACGCCGAAAATGGCGGGGGCAAACACCGGGGAGCTGTTTTTT
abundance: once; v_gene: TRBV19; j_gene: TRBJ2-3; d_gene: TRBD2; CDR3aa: CASRTGGPSTDTQYF; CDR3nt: TGTGCCAGTAGGACGGGGGGGCCGAGCACAGATACGCAGTATTTT
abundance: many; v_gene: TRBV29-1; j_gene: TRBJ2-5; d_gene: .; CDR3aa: CSAGEISETQYF; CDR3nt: TGCAGCGCCGGGGAGATTTCAGAGACCCAGTACTTC
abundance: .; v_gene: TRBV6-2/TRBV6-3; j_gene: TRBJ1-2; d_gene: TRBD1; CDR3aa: CASSYSTQGVAYGYTF; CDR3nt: TGTGCCAGCAGTTACTCGACCCAGGGGGTCGCCTATGGCTACACCTTC
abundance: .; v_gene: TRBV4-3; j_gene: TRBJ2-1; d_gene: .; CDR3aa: CASSQSSGLSYNEQFF; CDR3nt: TGCGCCAGCAGCCAGAGTAGCGGCCTCTCCTACAATGAGCAGTTCTTC
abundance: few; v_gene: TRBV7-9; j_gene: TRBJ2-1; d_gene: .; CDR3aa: CASSSRGLRTVEQFF; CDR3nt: TGTGCCAGCAGCTCCAGGGGATTGAGGACGGTTGAGCAGTTCTTC
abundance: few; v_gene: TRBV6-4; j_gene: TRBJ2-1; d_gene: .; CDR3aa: CASSPQWTGNEQFF; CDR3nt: TGTGCCAGCAGTCCTCAATGGACGGGCAATGAGCAGTTCTTC
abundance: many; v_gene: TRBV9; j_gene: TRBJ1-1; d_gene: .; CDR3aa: CASRPYREEAEAFF; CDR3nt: TGTGCCAGCCGCCCATACAGGGAGGAGGCTGAAGCTTTCTTT
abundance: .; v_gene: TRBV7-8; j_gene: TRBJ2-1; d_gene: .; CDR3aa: CASSPSWALGIQFF; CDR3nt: TGTGCCAGCAGCCCCAGTTGGGCTCTCGGCATTCAGTTCTTC
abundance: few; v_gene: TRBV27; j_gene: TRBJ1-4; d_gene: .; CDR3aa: CASQKIRAPLGGEKLFF; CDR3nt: TGTGCCAGCCAAAAGATCCGGGCCCCCCTCGGGGGTGAAAAACTGTTTTTT
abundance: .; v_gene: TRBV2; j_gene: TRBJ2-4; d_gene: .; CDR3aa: CACSFVPRDGKAKNIQYF; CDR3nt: TGTGCCTGCAGTTTCGTCCCCCGGGACGGAAAAGCCAAAAACATTCAGTACTTC
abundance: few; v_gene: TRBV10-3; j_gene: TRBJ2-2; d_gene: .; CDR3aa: CAISDPGAGELFF; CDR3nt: TGTGCCATCAGTGACCCCGGGGCCGGGGAGCTGTTTTTT
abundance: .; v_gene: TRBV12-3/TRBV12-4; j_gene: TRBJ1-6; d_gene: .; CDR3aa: CASSLSSGTKSPPLHF; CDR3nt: TGTGCCAGCAGTTTGAGCTCCGGGACCAAGAGTCCACCCCTCCACTTT
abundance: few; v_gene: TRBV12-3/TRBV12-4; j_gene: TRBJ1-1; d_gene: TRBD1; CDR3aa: CASSLELGQGTATEAFF; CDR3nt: TGTGCCAGCAGTTTAGAATTGGGACAGGGTACGGCCACTGAAGCTTTCTTT
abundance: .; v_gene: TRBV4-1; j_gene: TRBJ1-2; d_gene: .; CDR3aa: CASSQGGWKGYTF; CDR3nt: TGCGCCAGCAGCCAAGGAGGGTGGAAGGGCTACACCTTC
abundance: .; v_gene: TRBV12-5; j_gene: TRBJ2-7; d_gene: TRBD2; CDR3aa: CASVSPERGGGPTTYEQYF; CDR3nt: TGTGCTAGTGTTTCCCCAGAAAGGGGCGGGGGGCCAACCACCTACGAGCAGTACTTC
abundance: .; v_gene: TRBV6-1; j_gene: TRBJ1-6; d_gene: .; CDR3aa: CASTEGRPTGALHF; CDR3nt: TGTGCCAGCACGGAGGGCCGGCCAACGGGAGCCCTCCACTTT
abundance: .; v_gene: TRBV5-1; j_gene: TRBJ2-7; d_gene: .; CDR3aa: CASSLEYGGDEQYF; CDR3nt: TGCGCCAGCAGCTTGGAGTATGGGGGCGACGAGCAGTACTTC
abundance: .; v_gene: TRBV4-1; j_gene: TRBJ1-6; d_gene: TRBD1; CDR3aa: CASTPGTVNSPLHF; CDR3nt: TGCGCCAGCACCCCCGGGACAGTTAATTCACCCCTCCACTTT
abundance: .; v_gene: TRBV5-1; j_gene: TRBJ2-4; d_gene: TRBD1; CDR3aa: CASTPGQGQNIQYF; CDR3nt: TGCGCCAGCACCCCCGGACAGGGTCAAAACATTCAGTACTTC
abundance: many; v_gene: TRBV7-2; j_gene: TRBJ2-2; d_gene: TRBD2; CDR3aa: CASSRGGNTGELFF; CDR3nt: TGTGCCAGCAGCCGCGGGGGGAACACCGGGGAGCTGTTTTTT
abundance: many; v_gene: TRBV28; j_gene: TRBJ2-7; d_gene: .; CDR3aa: CASSLSQGSYEQYF; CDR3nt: TGTGCCAGCAGTTTATCGCAGGGGTCCTACGAGCAGTACTTC
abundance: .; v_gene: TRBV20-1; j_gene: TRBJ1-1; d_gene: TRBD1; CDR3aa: CSARDQGGSTEAFF; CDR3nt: TGCAGTGCTAGAGATCAGGGGGGGTCAACTGAAGCTTTCTTT
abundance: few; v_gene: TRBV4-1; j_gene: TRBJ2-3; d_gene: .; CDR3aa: CASSESERDTQYF; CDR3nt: TGCGCCAGCAGTGAATCGGAAAGGGATACGCAGTATTTT
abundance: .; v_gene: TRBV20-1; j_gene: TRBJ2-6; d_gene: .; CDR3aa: CSARDRRGPGANVLTF; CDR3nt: TGCAGTGCTAGAGATAGACGCGGACCTGGGGCCAACGTCCTGACTTTC
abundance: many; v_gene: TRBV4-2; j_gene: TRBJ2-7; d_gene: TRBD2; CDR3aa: CASSPGLAGGEQYF; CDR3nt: TGTGCCAGCAGCCCGGGACTAGCGGGGGGCGAGCAGTACTTC
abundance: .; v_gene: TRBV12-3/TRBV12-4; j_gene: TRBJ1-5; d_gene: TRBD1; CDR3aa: CASSSTGGAGQPQHF; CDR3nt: TGTGCCAGCAGTAGCACAGGGGGCGCAGGTCAGCCCCAGCATTTT
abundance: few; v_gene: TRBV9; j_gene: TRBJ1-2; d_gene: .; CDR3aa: CASSSRSDYGYTF; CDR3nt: TGTGCCAGCAGCAGCCGGAGCGACTATGGCTACACCTTC
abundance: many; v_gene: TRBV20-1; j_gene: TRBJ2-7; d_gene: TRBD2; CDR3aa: CSARVIKRGDSYEQYF; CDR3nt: TGCAGTGCTAGAGTTATAAAGCGGGGGGACTCCTACGAGCAGTACTTC
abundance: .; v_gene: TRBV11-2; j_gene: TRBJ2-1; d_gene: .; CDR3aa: CASSLDLGDFEQFF; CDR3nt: TGTGCCAGCAGCTTAGATCTGGGGGACTTTGAGCAGTTCTTC
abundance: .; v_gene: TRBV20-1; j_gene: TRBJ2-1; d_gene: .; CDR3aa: CSARGRSSADDEQFF; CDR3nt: TGCAGTGCTAGGGGCCGCAGCTCGGCCGACGATGAGCAGTTCTTC
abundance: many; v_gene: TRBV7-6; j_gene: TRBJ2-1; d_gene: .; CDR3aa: CASSLLPSSVPHEQFF; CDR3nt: TGTGCCAGCAGCTTACTCCCCTCGTCGGTCCCCCATGAGCAGTTCTTC
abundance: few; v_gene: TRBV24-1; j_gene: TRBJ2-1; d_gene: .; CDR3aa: CASGSGYNEQFF; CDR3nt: TGTGCCAGCGGTTCGGGATACAATGAGCAGTTCTTC
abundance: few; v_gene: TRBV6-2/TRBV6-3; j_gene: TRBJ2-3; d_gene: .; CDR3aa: CASGPRPGATDTQYF; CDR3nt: TGTGCCAGCGGTCCTCGACCGGGTGCTACAGATACGCAGTATTTT
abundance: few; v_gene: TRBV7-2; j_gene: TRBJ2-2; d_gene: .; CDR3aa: CASSLTFRPNTGELFF; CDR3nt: TGTGCCAGCAGCTTAACTTTCCGGCCCAACACCGGGGAGCTGTTTTTT
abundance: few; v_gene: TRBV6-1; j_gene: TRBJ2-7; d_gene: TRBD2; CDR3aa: CASRGTLAAEQYF; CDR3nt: TGTGCCAGCAGGGGAACCCTAGCGGCCGAGCAGTACTTC
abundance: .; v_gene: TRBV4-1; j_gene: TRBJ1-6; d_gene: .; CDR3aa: CASSQEAEYNSPLHF; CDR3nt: TGCGCCAGCAGCCAAGAGGCAGAGTATAATTCACCCCTCCACTTT
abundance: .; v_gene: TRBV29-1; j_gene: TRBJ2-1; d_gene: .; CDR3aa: CSVFMDRSHNEQFF; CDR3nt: TGCAGCGTGTTTATGGACAGAAGTCATAATGAGCAGTTCTTC
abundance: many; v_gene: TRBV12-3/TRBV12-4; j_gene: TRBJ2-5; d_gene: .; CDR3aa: CASRTRGTETQYF; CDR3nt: TGTGCCAGCCGGACCCGGGGGACAGAGACCCAGTACTTC
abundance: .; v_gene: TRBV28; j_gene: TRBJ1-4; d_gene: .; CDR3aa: CASSPVLGNEKLFF; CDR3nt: TGTGCCAGCAGTCCAGTACTGGGGAATGAAAAACTGTTTTTT
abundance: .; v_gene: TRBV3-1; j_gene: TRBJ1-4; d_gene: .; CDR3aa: CASSQEFQEEKLFF; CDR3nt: TGTGCCAGCAGCCAAGAGTTTCAGGAGGAAAAACTGTTTTTT
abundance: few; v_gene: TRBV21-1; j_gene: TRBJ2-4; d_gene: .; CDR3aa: CASSKGTQGAKNIQYF; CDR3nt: TGTGCCAGCAGCAAAGGGACCCAAGGGGCCAAAAACATTCAGTACTTC
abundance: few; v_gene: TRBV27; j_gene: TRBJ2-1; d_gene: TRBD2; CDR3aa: CASSISSGVYNEQFF; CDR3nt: TGTGCCAGCAGTATCTCTAGCGGTGTATACAATGAGCAGTTCTTC
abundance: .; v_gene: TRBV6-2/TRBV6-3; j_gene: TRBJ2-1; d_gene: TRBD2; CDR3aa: CASELAGGHHEQFF; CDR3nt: TGTGCCAGCGAATTAGCGGGGGGGCACCATGAGCAGTTCTTC
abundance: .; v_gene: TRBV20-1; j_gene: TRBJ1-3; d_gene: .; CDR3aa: CSAAPGDGNTIYF; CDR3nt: TGCAGTGCCGCCCCAGGGGACGGAAACACCATATATTTT
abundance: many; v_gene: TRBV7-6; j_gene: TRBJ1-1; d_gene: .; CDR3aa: CASSLEGMQGEAFF; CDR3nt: TGTGCCAGCAGCTTAGAGGGAATGCAGGGGGAAGCTTTCTTT
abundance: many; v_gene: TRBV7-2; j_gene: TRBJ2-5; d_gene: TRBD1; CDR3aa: CASSLDRGRETQYF; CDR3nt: TGTGCCAGCAGCCTGGACAGGGGGCGGGAGACCCAGTACTTC
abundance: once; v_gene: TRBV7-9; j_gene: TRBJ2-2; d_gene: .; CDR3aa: CASRSQGIRTGELFF; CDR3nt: TGTGCCAGCAGGAGTCAGGGAATAAGGACCGGGGAGCTGTTTTTT
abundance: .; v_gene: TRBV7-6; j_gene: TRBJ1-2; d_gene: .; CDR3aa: CASSRYRDYGYTF; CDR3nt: TGTGCCAGCAGCCGTTACAGGGACTATGGCTACACCTTC
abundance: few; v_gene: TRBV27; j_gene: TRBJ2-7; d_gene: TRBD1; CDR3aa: CASSFFQGVEQYF; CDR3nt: TGTGCCAGCAGTTTTTTTCAGGGGGTGGAGCAGTACTTC
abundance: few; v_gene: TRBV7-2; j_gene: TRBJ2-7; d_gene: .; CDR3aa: CASSPTGIPVILQYF; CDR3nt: TGTGCCAGCAGCCCCACAGGGATTCCGGTTATTTTACAGTACTTC
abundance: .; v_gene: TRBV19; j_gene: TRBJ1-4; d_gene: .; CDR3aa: CASSITLGNEKLFF; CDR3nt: TGTGCCAGTAGTATAACCCTAGGAAATGAAAAACTGTTTTTT
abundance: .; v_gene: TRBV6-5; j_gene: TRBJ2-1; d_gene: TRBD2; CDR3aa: CASSYSMLAGDPHNEQFF; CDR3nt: TGTGCCAGCAGTTACTCGATGCTAGCGGGGGACCCACACAATGAGCAGTTCTTC
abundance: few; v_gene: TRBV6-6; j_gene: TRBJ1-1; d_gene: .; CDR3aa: CASRNETEAFF; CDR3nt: TGTGCCAGCAGAAACGAGACTGAAGCTTTCTTT
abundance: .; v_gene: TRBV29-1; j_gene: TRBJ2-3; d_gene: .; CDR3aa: CSAAPGLSTDTQYF; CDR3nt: TGCAGCGCCGCGCCGGGGTTATCCACAGATACGCAGTATTTT
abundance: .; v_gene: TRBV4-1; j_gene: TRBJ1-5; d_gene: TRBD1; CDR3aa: CASSQGDRFGNQPQHF; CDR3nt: TGCGCCAGCAGCCAAGGGGACAGGTTTGGCAATCAGCCCCAGCATTTT
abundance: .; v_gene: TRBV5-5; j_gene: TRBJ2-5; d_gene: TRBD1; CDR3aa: CASSTLQGRTETQYF; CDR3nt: TGTGCCAGCAGCACCTTACAGGGGCGGACGGAGACCCAGTACTTC
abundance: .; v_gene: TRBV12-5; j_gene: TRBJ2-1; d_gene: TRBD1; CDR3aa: CASGPWDRGILDEQFF; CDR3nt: TGTGCTAGTGGTCCATGGGACAGGGGTATTCTGGATGAGCAGTTCTTC
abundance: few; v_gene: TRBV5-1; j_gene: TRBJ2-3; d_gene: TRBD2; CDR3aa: CASSLVIAGNTDTQYF; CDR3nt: TGCGCCAGCAGCTTGGTGATAGCGGGGAACACAGATACGCAGTATTTT